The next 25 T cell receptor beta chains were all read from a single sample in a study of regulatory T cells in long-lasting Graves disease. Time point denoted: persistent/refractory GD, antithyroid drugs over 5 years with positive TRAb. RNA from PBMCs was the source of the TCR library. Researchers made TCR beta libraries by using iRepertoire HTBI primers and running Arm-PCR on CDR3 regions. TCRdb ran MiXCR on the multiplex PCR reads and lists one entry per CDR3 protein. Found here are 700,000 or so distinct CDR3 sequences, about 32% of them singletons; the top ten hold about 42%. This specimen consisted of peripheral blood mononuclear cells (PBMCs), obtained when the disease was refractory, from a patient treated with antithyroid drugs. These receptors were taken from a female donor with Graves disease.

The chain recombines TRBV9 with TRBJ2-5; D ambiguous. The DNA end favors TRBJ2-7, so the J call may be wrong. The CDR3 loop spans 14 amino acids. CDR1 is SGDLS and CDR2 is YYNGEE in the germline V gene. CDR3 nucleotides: TGTGCCAGCAGCGTAGATTCGGCAGGCTACGAGCAGTACTTC. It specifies CASSVDSAGYEQYF.

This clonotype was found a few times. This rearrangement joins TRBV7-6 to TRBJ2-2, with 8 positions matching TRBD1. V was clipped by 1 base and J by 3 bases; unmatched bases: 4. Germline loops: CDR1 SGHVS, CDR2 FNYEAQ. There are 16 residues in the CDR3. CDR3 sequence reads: CASSLEQGVDTGELFF. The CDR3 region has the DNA TGTGCCAGCAGCTTAGAACAGGGGGTGGACACCGGGGAGCTGTTTTTT.

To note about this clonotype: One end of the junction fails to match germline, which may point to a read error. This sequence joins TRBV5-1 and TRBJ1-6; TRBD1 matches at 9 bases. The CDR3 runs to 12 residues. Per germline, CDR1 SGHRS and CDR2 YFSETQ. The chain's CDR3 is CASSLTGTGPNF. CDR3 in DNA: TGCGCCAGCAGCCTAACCGGGACAGGGCCCAACTTT.

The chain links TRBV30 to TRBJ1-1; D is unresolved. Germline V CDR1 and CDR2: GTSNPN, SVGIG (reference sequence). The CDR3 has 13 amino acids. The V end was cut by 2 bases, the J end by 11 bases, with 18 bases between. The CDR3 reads CAWSMDATARAFF. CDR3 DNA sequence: TGTGCCTGGAGTATGGACGCCACGGCTCGTGCTTTCTTT.

The CDR3 nucleotides are TGTGCCAGCAGCCAAGGACAAGGCCCCCCCTACGGCTACACCTTC. Amino acids: CASSQGQGPPYGYTF. This chain links TRBV3-1 with TRBJ1-2; no reliable D call. Germline-derived CDR1 and CDR2 are LGHDT and YNNKEL (reference sequence). V was pared by 1 base and J by 8 bases, with 17 bases between. The CDR3 runs to 15 residues.

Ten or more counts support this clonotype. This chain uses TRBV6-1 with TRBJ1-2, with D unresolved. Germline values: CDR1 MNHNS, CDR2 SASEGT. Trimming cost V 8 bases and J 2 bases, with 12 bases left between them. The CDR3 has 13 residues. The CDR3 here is CASSAIPNYGYTF. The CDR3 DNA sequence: TGTGCCAGCTCTGCGATCCCCAACTATGGCTACACCTTC.

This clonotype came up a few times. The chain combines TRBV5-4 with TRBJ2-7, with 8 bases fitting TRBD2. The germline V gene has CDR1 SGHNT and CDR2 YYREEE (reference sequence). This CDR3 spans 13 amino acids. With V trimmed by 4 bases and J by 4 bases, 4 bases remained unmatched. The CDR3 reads CASSTGLAYEQYF. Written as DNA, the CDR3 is TGTGCCAGCAGCACTGGACTAGCTTACGAGCAGTACTTC. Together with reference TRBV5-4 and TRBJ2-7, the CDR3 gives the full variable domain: ETGVTQSPTHLIKTRGQQVTLRCSSQSGHNTVSWYQQALGQGPQFIFQYYREEENGRGNFPPRFSGLQFPNYSSELNVNALELDDSALYLCASSTGLAYEQYFGPGTRLTVT.

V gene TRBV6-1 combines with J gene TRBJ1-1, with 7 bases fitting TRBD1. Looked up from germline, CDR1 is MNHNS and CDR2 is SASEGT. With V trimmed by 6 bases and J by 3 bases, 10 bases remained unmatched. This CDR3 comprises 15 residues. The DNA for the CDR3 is TGTGCCAGCAGGCGACAGGGAATGTGGGACACTGAAGCTTTCTTT. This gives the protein CASRRQGMWDTEAFF.

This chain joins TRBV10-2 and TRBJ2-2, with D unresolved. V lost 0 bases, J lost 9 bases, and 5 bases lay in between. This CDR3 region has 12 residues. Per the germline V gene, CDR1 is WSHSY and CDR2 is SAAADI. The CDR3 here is CASSESTRELFF. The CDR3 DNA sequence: TGCGCCAGCAGTGAGTCGACAAGGGAGCTGTTTTTT.

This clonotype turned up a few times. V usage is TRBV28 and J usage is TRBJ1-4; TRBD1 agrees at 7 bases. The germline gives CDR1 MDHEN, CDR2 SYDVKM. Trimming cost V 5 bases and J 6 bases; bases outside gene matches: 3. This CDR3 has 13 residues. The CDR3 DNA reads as TGTGCCAGCAGTCGACAGGGTCATGAAAAACTGTTTTTT. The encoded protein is CASSRQGHEKLFF.

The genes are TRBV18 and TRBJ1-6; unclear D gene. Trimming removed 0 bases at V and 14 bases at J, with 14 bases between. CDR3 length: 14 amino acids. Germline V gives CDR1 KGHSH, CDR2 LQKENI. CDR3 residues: CASSPPDLLGALHF. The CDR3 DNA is TGTGCCAGCTCACCACCTGATCTTCTGGGAGCCCTCCACTTT.

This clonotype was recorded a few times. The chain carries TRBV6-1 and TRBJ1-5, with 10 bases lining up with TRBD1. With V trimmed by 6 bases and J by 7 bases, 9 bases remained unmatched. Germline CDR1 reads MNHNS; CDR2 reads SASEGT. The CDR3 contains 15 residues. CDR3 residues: CASRPTGGSGQPQHF. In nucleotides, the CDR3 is TGTGCCAGCAGACCGACAGGGGGCTCAGGCCAGCCCCAGCATTTT.

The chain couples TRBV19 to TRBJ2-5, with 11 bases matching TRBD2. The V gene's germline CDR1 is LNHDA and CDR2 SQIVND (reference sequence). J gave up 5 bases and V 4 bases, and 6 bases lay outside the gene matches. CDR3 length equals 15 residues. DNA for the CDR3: TGTGCCAGTAGTACAAGGAGACTAGCGGGGGAGACCCAGTACTTC. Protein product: CASSTRRLAGETQYF.

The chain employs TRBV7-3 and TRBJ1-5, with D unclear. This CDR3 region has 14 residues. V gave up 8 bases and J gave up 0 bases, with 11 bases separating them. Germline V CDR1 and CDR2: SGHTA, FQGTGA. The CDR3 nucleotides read TGTGCCAGCCCTACCTTTTATAGCAATCAGCCCCAGCATTTT. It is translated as CASPTFYSNQPQHF.

CDR3 bases: TGCAGTGCCTCCCCAGATACCGGGACAGGGCTTGACGAGCAGTACTTC. This sequence encodes CSASPDTGTGLDEQYF. The chain couples TRBV20-1 to TRBJ2-7; the match to TRBD1 covers 9 bases. The CDR3 spans 16 residues. J gave up 5 bases and V 6 bases, and 17 bases lay outside the gene matches. The V gene's germline CDR1 is DFQATT and CDR2 SNEGSKA (reference sequence).

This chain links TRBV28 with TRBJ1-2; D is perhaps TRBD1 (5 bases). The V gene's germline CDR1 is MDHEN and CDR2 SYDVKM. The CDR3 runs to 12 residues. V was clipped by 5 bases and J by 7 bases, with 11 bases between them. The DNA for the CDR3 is TGTGCCAGCAGTAATCTGGGGGGTGGCTACACCTTC. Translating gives CASSNLGGGYTF.

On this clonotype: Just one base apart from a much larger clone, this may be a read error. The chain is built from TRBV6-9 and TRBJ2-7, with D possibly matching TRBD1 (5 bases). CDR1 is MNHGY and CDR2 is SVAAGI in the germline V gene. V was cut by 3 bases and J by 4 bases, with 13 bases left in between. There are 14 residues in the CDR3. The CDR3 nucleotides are TGTGCCAGCAGTTACGCAGACCCAGGGTACGAGCAGTACTTC. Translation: CASSYADPGYEQYF.

The CDR3 nucleotides are TGCAGTGTACAGTTGGAATATAGCAATCAGCCCCAGCATTTT. Amino acid sequence: CSVQLEYSNQPQHF. The chain has TRBV20-1 and TRBJ1-5, with no clear D. Germline CDR1 and CDR2: DFQATT and SNEGSKA (reference sequence). The germline V and J ends were trimmed by 7 bases and 0 bases, with 13 bases remaining between them. This CDR3 spans 14 amino acids.

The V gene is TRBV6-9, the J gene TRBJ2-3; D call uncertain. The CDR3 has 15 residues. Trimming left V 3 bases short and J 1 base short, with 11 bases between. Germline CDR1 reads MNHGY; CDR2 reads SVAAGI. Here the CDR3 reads CASSYGRLRTDTQYF. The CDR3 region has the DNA TGTGCCAGCAGTTACGGACGACTTCGCACAGATACGCAGTATTTT.

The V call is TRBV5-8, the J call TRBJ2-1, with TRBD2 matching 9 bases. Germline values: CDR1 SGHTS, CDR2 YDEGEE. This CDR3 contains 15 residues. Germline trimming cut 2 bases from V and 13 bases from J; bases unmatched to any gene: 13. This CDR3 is CASSFDDSLAGVQFF. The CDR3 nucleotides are TGTGCCAGCAGCTTTGACGACTCATTAGCGGGAGTCCAGTTCTTC. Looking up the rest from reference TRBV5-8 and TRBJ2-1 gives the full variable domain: EAGVTQSPTHLIKTRGQQATLRCSPISGHTSVYWYQQALGLGLQFLLWYDEGEERNRGNFPPRFSGRQFPNYSSELNVNALELEDSALYLCASSFDDSLAGVQFFGPGTRLTVL.

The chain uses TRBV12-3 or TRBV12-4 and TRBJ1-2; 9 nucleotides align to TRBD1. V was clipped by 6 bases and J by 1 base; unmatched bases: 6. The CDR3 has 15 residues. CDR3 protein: CASRGTGQGNYGYTF. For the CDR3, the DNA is TGTGCCAGCAGAGGAACGGGACAGGGTAACTATGGCTACACCTTC.

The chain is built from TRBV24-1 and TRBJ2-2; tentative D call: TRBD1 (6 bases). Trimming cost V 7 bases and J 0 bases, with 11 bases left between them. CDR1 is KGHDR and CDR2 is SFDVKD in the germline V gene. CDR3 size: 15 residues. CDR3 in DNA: TGTGCCACCAGCGGACAGAAGACGAACACCGGGGAGCTGTTTTTT. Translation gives CATSGQKTNTGELFF.

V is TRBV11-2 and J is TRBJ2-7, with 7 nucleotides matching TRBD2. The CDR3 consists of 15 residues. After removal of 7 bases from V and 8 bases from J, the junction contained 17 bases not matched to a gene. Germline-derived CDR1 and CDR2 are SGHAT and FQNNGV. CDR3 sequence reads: CASTPLGGGNLQQYF. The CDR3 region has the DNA TGTGCCAGCACCCCCCTGGGGGGAGGGAATCTTCAGCAGTACTTC.

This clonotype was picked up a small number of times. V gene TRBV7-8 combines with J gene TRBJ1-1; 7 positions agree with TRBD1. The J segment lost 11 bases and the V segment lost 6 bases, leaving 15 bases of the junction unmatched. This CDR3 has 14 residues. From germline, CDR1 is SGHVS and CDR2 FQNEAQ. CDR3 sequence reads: CASSTWDRPGGAFF. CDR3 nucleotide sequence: TGTGCCAGCAGTACCTGGGACAGACCGGGAGGGGCTTTCTTT.

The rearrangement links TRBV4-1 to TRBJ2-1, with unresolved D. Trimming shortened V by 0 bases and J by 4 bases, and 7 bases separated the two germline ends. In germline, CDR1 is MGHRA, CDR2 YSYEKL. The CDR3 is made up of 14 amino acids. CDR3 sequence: CASSQEEAYNEQFF. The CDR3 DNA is TGCGCCAGCAGCCAAGAAGAGGCGTACAATGAGCAGTTCTTC.